Below, 21 T cell receptor beta chains from the same sample are listed, as sequenced in a study of T cells after yellow fever vaccination. TCRdb passed the 5' RACE reads through MiXCR, listing each CDR3 protein once. Of about 260,000 distinct CDR3 sequences in the sample, roughly 13% are singletons; the top ten hold around 0.55%. The source was CD4+ T cells sorted from PBMCs, collected 45 days after the yellow fever booster vaccination. The source of these receptors is a man younger than 45 who received the YFV17D yellow fever vaccine.

This clonotype has a handful of counts. The chain recombines TRBV20-1 with TRBJ2-3, with 7 bases fitting TRBD2. Germline trimming cut 2 bases from V and 0 bases from J; bases unmatched to any gene: 2. CDR1 and CDR2 from the germline V gene are DFQATT and SNEGSKA (reference sequence). CDR3 length: 14 amino acids. The CDR3 here is CSARSSGSTDTQYF. The CDR3, as DNA: TGCAGTGCTAGAAGTAGCGGGAGCACAGATACGCAGTATTTT.

The chain joins TRBV13 to TRBJ2-7; 8 bases are shared with TRBD2. The junction had 9 bases not matched to a gene; V was cut back by 5 bases and J by 3 bases. CDR3 length equals 15 residues. CDR1 PRHDT and CDR2 FYEKMQ come from the germline V gene (reference sequence). CDR3 amino acids: CASSASPGLDYEQYF. The CDR3 region has the DNA TGTGCCAGCAGCGCAAGCCCGGGACTAGACTACGAGCAGTACTTC. Drawing the rest from reference TRBV13 and TRBJ2-7, the complete variable domain is AAGVIQSPRHLIKEKRETATLKCYPIPRHDTVYWYQQGPGQDPQFLISFYEKMQSDKGSIPDRFSAQQFSDYHSELNMSSLELGDSALYFCASSASPGLDYEQYFGPGTRLTVT.

The rearrangement links TRBV29-1 to TRBJ2-1; D unresolved. Germline V gene lookup returns CDR1 SQVTM and CDR2 ANQGSEA. V was pared by 1 base and J by 4 bases, with 8 bases between. The CDR3 sequence is 13 residues long. CDR3 loop: CSVEVGGYNEQFF. CDR3 coding DNA: TGCAGCGTTGAAGTGGGCGGTTACAATGAGCAGTTCTTC.

A few counts support this clonotype. V gene TRBV12-3 or TRBV12-4 combines with J gene TRBJ1-3; D is uncertain. The CDR3 loop spans 14 amino acids. The V end was cut by 7 bases, the J end by 4 bases, with 14 bases between. This CDR3 is CASIWRLRGNTIYF. The DNA for the CDR3 is TGTGCCAGCATCTGGAGGCTTCGGGGAAACACCATATATTTT.

This chain uses TRBV6-2 or TRBV6-3 with TRBJ2-1, with 14 bases fitting TRBD2. Germline CDR1 MNHEY, CDR2 SVGEGT. Trimming took 5 bases from V and 8 from J; bases not matched to a gene: 11. This CDR3 is 17 amino acids long. The CDR3, as DNA: TGTGCCAGCAGTCAACCAGGGACTAGCGGGAGTGGGGATGAGCAGTTCTTC. It is translated as CASSQPGTSGSGDEQFF.

This clonotype came up a few times. This chain joins TRBV7-2 and TRBJ2-5; tentatively, D is TRBD2 (6 bases). From germline, CDR1 is SGHTA and CDR2 FQGNSA. Between the trimmed V and J ends, which lost 2 bases and 0 bases, there was a span of 10 bases. The CDR3 is made up of 15 amino acids. The CDR3 spells CASSLNGRNQETQYF. In nucleotides, the CDR3 is TGTGCCAGCAGCTTAAATGGGAGGAACCAAGAGACCCAGTACTTC.

This clonotype occurred a few times. This chain connects TRBV28 to TRBJ2-7, with a tentative D call TRBD2 (6 bases). Germline-derived CDR1 and CDR2 are MDHEN and SYDVKM. V lost 8 bases to trimming and J lost 6 bases, with 20 bases between them. CDR3 length: 14 amino acids. CDR3 sequence: CASVDPGLNGEQYF. The CDR3 DNA follows: TGTGCCAGCGTAGACCCGGGACTCAACGGCGAGCAGTACTTC.

The V and J genes are TRBV14 and TRBJ2-7, with 9 bases fitting TRBD1. The germline V gene encodes CDR1 SGHDN and CDR2 FVKESK. This CDR3 has 19 amino acids. The junction had 19 bases not matched to a gene; V was cut back by 0 bases and J by 7 bases. CDR3 DNA: TGTGCCAGCAGCCAAGAGACCGCCCTCGGCACAGGGGGCAAGAGGGAGCAGTACTTC. This gives the protein CASSQETALGTGGKREQYF.

This clonotype has a count of ten or more. The V and J genes are TRBV12-3 or TRBV12-4 and TRBJ1-5; D is ambiguous. Trimming removed 3 bases at V and 4 bases at J, with 10 bases between. This CDR3 spans 14 amino acids. CDR3 in DNA: TGTGCCAGCAGTTTCCCTCAGGAGAATCAGCCCCAGCATTTT. It codes for CASSFPQENQPQHF.

The chain employs TRBV2 and TRBJ2-7; 9 bases map to TRBD1. The CDR3 is 14 amino acids. The ends lost 4 bases at V and 4 bases at J; junction bases unmatched: 5. Germline V gene data show CDR1 as SNHLY and CDR2 as FYNNEI. The chain's CDR3 is CASSGGTGLYEQYF. CDR3 DNA: TGTGCCAGCAGTGGTGGGACAGGGCTGTACGAGCAGTACTTC.

This clonotype was counted between two and nine times. The chain carries TRBV7-2 and TRBJ2-3; D call uncertain. Trimming shortened V by 1 base and J by 3 bases, and 14 bases separated the two germline ends. The length of the CDR3 is 16 residues. Germline lookup yields CDR1 SGHTA and CDR2 FQGNSA. The CDR3: CASSLGPPPGTDTQYF. The CDR3 DNA sequence: TGTGCCAGCAGCTTAGGACCTCCTCCCGGTACAGATACGCAGTATTTT. Complete variable domain (other parts from reference TRBV7-2 and TRBJ2-3): GAGVSQSPSNKVTEKGKDVELRCDPISGHTALYWYRQSLGQGLEFLIYFQGNSAPDKSGLPSDRFSAERTGGSVSTLTIQRTQQEDSAVYLCASSLGPPPGTDTQYFGPGTRLTVL.

V usage is TRBV7-2 and J usage is TRBJ2-1; 9 nucleotides line up with TRBD2. The CDR3 has 14 residues. Germline V CDR1 and CDR2: SGHTA, FQGNSA. V was pared by 5 bases and J by 9 bases, with 8 bases of the junction left unmatched. CDR3 sequence reads: CASSADSGRLEQFF. The DNA for the CDR3 is TGTGCCAGCAGCGCCGATAGCGGGAGACTTGAGCAGTTCTTC.

This clonotype was counted many times. This chain joins TRBV7-2 and TRBJ2-1, with 10 bases fitting TRBD2. V shed 1 base, J shed 10 bases, and the junction held 4 bases outside the gene matches. This CDR3 is built from 14 residues. Germline CDR1 reads SGHTA; CDR2 reads FQGNSA. The CDR3, as DNA: TGTGCCAGCAGCTTAGGCCTAGCGGGAGTCGAGCAGTTCTTC. Its protein is CASSLGLAGVEQFF.

V usage is TRBV10-1 and J usage is TRBJ2-1; 9 positions agree with TRBD2. V lost 8 bases to trimming and J lost 5 bases; unmatched junction nucleotides: 10. Per germline, CDR1 WNHNN and CDR2 SYGVQD (reference sequence). The CDR3 runs to 15 residues. DNA of the CDR3: TGCGCCAGCGCTAGCGGGATGGCCCGTGACAATGAGCAGTTCTTC. It is translated as CASASGMARDNEQFF.

The chain has TRBV7-9 and TRBJ2-5; perhaps D is TRBD1 or TRBD2 (5 bases each). The CDR3 spans 13 residues. Trimming pared 6 bases from V and 13 bases from J, leaving 21 bases between. The germline CDR1 and CDR2 sequences are SEHNR and FQNEAQ (reference sequence). The CDR3 nucleotides read TGTGCCAGCAGTAGGGACCCGACAAGAATAGGGTACTTC. Protein product: CASSRDPTRIGYF. The full variable domain, in which reference TRBV7-9 and TRBJ2-5 provide the parts outside the CDR3, is DTGVSQNPRHKITKRGQNVTFRCDPISEHNRLYWYRQTLGQGPEFLTYFQNEAQLEKSRLLSDRFSAERPKGSFSTLEIQRTEQGDSAMYLCASSRDPTRIGYFGPGTRLLVL.

A few counts support this clonotype. The J gene is TRBJ2-1, the V gene TRBV18; possibly TRBD1 or TRBD2 for D (5 bases each). This CDR3 region has 16 residues. Germline V gene sequence: CDR1 KGHSH, CDR2 LQKENI. V gave up 3 bases and J gave up 5 bases, with 17 bases separating them. CDR3 in amino acids: CASSPNSGRGNNEQFF. CDR3 sequence (DNA): TGTGCCAGCTCACCGAATTCAGGGAGAGGAAACAATGAGCAGTTCTTC.

The chain is built from TRBV29-1 and TRBJ2-5, with D possibly TRBD1 on 6 matching bases. The length of the CDR3 is 12 residues. Germline CDR1 reads SQVTM; CDR2 reads ANQGSEA. Trimming removed 4 bases from V and 7 bases from J, with 13 bases in between. CDR3: CSVAGASGTQYF. CDR3 coding DNA: TGCAGCGTTGCAGGGGCGTCTGGGACCCAGTACTTC.

This clonotype was picked up a small number of times. V is TRBV11-2 and J is TRBJ2-1; 7 nucleotides align to TRBD2. Unmatched junction bases numbered 5, after V lost 0 bases and J lost 0 bases. The CDR3 consists of 17 residues. Germline-derived CDR1 and CDR2 are SGHAT and FQNNGV. In nucleotides, the CDR3 is TGTGCCAGCAGCTTAGATCAAGCGGGACGCTCCTACAATGAGCAGTTCTTC. It is translated as CASSLDQAGRSYNEQFF. The full variable domain, rest sourced from reference TRBV11-2 and TRBJ2-1, is EAGVAQSPRYKIIEKRQSVAFWCNPISGHATLYWYQQILGQGPKLLIQFQNNGVVDDSQLPKDRFSAERLKGVDSTLKIQPAKLEDSAVYLCASSLDQAGRSYNEQFFGPGTRLTVL.

This clonotype showed up just a few times. The V gene is TRBV20-1, the J gene TRBJ2-5; 9 bases agree with TRBD2. There are 15 residues in the CDR3. Germline CDR1 is DFQATT and CDR2 is SNEGSKA (reference sequence). The trim removed 5 bases at V and 6 bases at J, leaving 13 bases unmatched. Written as DNA, the CDR3 is TGCAGTGCTGAACTTCCGGGACTAGCTATGAAGACCCAGTACTTC. Translated: CSAELPGLAMKTQYF.

This rearrangement joins TRBV15 to TRBJ2-7, with 11 bases matching TRBD2. With V trimmed by 1 base and J by 6 bases, 8 bases remained unmatched. This CDR3 region has 16 residues. Germline V CDR1 and CDR2: LNHNV, YYDKDF (reference sequence). This CDR3 reads CATSRAMTSGTLEQYF. The CDR3 nucleotides read TGTGCCACCAGCAGAGCAATGACTAGCGGGACCCTCGAGCAGTACTTC.

This rearrangement joins TRBV4-3 to TRBJ2-2; 10 bases line up with TRBD1. The length of the CDR3 is 16 residues. Germline assignment: CDR1 LGHNA and CDR2 YSLEER. J lost 5 bases, V lost 6 bases, and 9 bases had no gene match. Written as DNA, the CDR3 is TGCGCCAGCAGGCCGACAGGGGGCGAGTGGACCGGGGAGCTGTTTTTT. Amino acids: CASRPTGGEWTGELFF.